This T cell receptor beta chain was captured in a study of shared clonotypes between healthy human individuals. Germline loops: CDR1 MNHEY, CDR2 SMNVEV (reference sequence). V gave up 3 bases and J gave up 3 bases, with 11 bases separating them. This CDR3 is 15 amino acids long. Every subset's genomic DNA went evenly onto several immunoSEQ plates. This table comes from immunoSEQ multiplex PCR, and its TCRdb copy is limited to in-frame clones, with some not included. The sample contains about 1.5 million clones, nearly 99% of which appear only once. The TCR originated in a man aged 30 to 45 in good health. The sequenced material came from naive CD4+ T cells sorted from blood. Subset described: CD45RA+ positively selected. V gene TRBV27 combines with J gene TRBJ2-2; tentatively, D is TRBD1 or TRBD2 (5 bases each). CDR3 bases: TGTGCCAGCAGTTTTTGGGGGAAGGACACCGGGGAGCTGTTTTTT. Encoded protein: CASSFWGKDTGELFF.